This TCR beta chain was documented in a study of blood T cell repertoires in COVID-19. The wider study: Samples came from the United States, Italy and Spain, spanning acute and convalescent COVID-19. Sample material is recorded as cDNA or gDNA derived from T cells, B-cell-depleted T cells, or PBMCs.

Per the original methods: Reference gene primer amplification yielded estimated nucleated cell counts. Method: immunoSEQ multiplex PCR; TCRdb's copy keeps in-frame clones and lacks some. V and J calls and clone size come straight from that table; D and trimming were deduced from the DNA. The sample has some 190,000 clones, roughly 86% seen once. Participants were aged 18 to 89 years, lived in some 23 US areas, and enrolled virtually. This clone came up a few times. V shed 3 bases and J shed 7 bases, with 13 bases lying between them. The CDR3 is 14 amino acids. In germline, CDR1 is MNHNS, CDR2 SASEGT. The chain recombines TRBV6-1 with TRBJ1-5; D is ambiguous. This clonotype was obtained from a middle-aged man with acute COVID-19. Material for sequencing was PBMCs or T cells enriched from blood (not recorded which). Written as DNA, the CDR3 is TGTGCCAGCAGTGAGGGCGAAGCCCCCCAGCCCCAGCATTTT. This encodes CASSEGEAPQPQHF.